One sample yielded the 10 T cell receptor beta chains listed below, sequenced in a study of blood T cells in healthy people across ages. A second roughly 6 to 12 cycle PCR used barcoded and J-beta primers. TCRdb used MiXCR to reprocess the 5' RACE reads, holding one entry per CDR3 protein. The table has about 1.5 million distinct CDR3 sequences, 42% seen once. Sequencing was performed on blood. The receptors were gathered from a woman aged 18-29 years in good health.

The rearrangement uses TRBV7-8 and TRBJ1-5; D is ambiguous. Germline V CDR1 and CDR2: SGHVS, FQNEAQ. This CDR3 contains 14 residues. V was shortened by 6 bases and J by 4 bases, with 13 bases between the two germline ends. CDR3 in amino acids: CASRNTRVNQPQHF. CDR3 nucleotide sequence: TGTGCCAGCAGGAATACCCGGGTTAATCAGCCCCAGCATTTT.

The chain is built from TRBV20-1 and TRBJ2-7; no clear D gene. The CDR3 has 12 amino acids. Between the trimmed V and J ends, which lost 2 bases and 4 bases, there was a span of 9 bases. CDR1 and CDR2 from the germline V gene are DFQATT and SNEGSKA (reference sequence). The CDR3 coding sequence is TGCAGTGCTAGATATAGGGCTTACGAGCAGTACTTC. Translation gives CSARYRAYEQYF.

V and J are TRBV7-9 and TRBJ1-2; D call uncertain. The CDR3 loop spans 13 amino acids. V lost 0 bases and J lost 6, with 8 bases in between. Germline-derived CDR1 and CDR2 are SEHNR and FQNEAQ (reference sequence). CDR3 in DNA: TGTGCCAGCAGCTTAGCCGGGTGGAATGGCTACACCTTC. Its translation is CASSLAGWNGYTF.

The V gene is TRBV27, the J gene TRBJ2-5; 7 positions match TRBD2. This CDR3 has 14 residues. Germline CDR1 and CDR2: MNHEY and SMNVEV (reference sequence). The junction had 15 bases not matched to a gene; V was cut back by 6 bases and J by 11 bases. The CDR3 region is CASRSGTSYNEQYF. CDR3 bases: TGTGCCAGCAGAAGCGGGACCTCCTACAATGAGCAGTACTTC.

This clonotype was counted between two and nine times. The J gene is TRBJ1-5, the V gene TRBV20-1, with D unresolved. V was trimmed by 1 base and J by 2 bases, leaving 15 bases between them. From germline, CDR1 is DFQATT and CDR2 SNEGSKA (reference sequence). The CDR3 is made up of 16 amino acids. CDR3 protein: CSARAMTGYGNQPQHF. CDR3 DNA sequence: TGCAGTGCTAGAGCAATGACTGGATATGGCAATCAGCCCCAGCATTTT.

J is TRBJ2-1 and V is TRBV4-1, with D maybe TRBD2 (6 bases). Trimming shortened V by 0 bases and J by 6 bases, and 24 bases separated the two germline ends. This CDR3 has 19 residues. Germline V lookup: CDR1 MGHRA, CDR2 YSYEKL. The CDR3 sequence: CASSQDSFQDMWRGNEQFF. DNA for the CDR3: TGCGCCAGCAGCCAAGACTCCTTCCAAGACATGTGGCGGGGCAATGAGCAGTTCTTC.

This clonotype was seen a handful of times. The gene calls are TRBV9 and TRBJ1-2; D is perhaps TRBD1 (5 bases). The length of the CDR3 is 14 residues. Looked up from germline, CDR1 is SGDLS and CDR2 is YYNGEE. Trimming took off 0 bases at V and 6 bases at J, with 12 bases between the two ends. CDR3: CASSVDVPGNGYTF. CDR3 nucleotides: TGTGCCAGCAGCGTAGATGTTCCAGGGAATGGCTACACCTTC. The full variable domain, with the rest looked up from reference TRBV9 and TRBJ1-2, is DSGVTQTPKHLITATGQRVTLRCSPRSGDLSVYWYQQSLDQGLQFLIQYYNGEERAKGNILERFSAQQFPDLHSELNLSSLELGDSALYFCASSVDVPGNGYTFGSGTRLTVV.

The chain uses TRBV7-8 and TRBJ1-5; unclear D gene. The CDR3 covers 16 residues. Germline V lookup: CDR1 SGHVS, CDR2 FQNEAQ. Trimming pared 2 bases from V and 0 bases from J, leaving 11 bases between. The CDR3 is CASSLLLYYSNQPQHF. CDR3 in DNA: TGTGCCAGCAGCTTACTCCTCTATTATAGCAATCAGCCCCAGCATTTT.

The rearrangement uses TRBV20-1 and TRBJ2-1; 7 positions agree with TRBD2. J gave up 7 bases and V 7 bases, and 7 bases lay outside the gene matches. The CDR3 is made up of 12 amino acids. The germline V gene encodes CDR1 DFQATT and CDR2 SNEGSKA (reference sequence). The CDR3 DNA reads TGCAGTGAGGCCTCCGGGGGGAATGAGCAGTTCTTC. Translation: CSEASGGNEQFF.

The genes are TRBV6-5 and TRBJ2-1; 12 positions agree with TRBD2. The V gene end was trimmed by 4 bases and the J gene end by 7 bases; junction bases not matched to a gene: 8. CDR3 length equals 16 residues. Germline V CDR1 and CDR2: MNHEY, SVGAGI. CDR3 residues: CASSSLLAGGLNEQFF. CDR3 nucleotide sequence: TGTGCCAGCAGTTCCCTACTAGCGGGGGGCCTTAATGAGCAGTTCTTC.